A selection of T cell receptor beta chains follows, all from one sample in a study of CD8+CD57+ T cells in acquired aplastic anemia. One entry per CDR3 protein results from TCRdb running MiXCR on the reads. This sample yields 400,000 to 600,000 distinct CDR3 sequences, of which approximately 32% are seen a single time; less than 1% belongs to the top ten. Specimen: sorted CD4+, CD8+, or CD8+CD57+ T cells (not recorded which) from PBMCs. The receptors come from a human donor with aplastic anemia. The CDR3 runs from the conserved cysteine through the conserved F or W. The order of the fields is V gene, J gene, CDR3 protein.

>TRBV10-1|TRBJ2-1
CASSTPGLEQFF
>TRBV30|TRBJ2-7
CAWSTEYEQYF
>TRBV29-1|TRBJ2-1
CSGTQGRLYNEQFF
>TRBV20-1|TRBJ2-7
CSARDAKRREFPSEQYF
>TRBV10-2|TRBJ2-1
CASSQVGFNNEQFF
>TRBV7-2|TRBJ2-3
CASPPPASDTQYF
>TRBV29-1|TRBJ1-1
CSIGQGPQNTEAFF
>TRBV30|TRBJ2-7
CAWSVGQLIREQYF
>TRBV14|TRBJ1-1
CASSQVLGFRDTEAFF
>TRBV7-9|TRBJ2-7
CASSSTSGNSYEQYF
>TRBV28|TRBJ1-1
CASSPPRGEGTEAFF
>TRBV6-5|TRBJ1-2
CASSYTRGWDGYTF
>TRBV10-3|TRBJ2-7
CAISGAQGYEQYF
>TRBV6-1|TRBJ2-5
CASSQQAGVETQYF
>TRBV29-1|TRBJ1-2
CSLDSAAYGYTF
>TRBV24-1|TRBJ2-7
CATSERGPTYEQYF
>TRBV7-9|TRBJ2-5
CASSLTYRETQYF
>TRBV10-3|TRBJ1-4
CASSWGGSNEKLFF
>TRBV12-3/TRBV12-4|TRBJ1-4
CASSNLGTTNEKLFF